This T cell receptor (beta chain) was sequenced during a study of OX40 agonist ivuxolimab in advanced cancers. Regarding the study in general: Ivuxolimab was an agonistic, fully human IgG2 monoclonal antibody directed against OX40 (CD134), a costimulatory receptor. Intravenous ivuxolimab was administered to patients every 2 weeks at six dose levels: 0.01, 0.1, 0.3, 1.5, 3 and 10 mg/kg. Of the 50 to 55 patients in dose escalation, about 20 had hepatocellular carcinoma, approximately 15 had melanoma, 9 had renal cell carcinoma and 9 had head and neck cancer. In the dose-escalation cohort, nearly 85% of patients were male, and the mean age was 60 years with a range of about 20 to 79. Prior anti-PD-1, anti-PD-L1 or anti-CTLA-4 therapy was permitted, and checkpoint inhibitors had been received by 30% to 40% of dose-escalation patients. Partial responses were achieved by three dose-escalation patients, of whom one had hepatocellular carcinoma and two had cutaneous melanoma. Peripheral TCRbeta sequencing was intended to test whether TCR sequence diversity was altered and clonal T-cell expansion was caused by ivuxolimab. The paper covers the monotherapy dose-escalation part of the phase I ivuxolimab trial, which included N of about 50 patients. What the work shows at the level of the full study, not this receptor alone: In the 0.1-3.0 mg/kg groups, partial responders had among the lowest normalized peripheral clonal expansion, particularly in CD8+ T cells. Antigen specificity was not determined for the clonally expanded peripheral T cells. After ivuxolimab, expanded clones were on average more numerous among CD8+ T cells than among CD4+ T cells. Clonal expansion of both CD4+ and CD8+ blood T cells was observed from baseline to week 6 at doses 0.1 to 3.0 mg/kg. Low levels of normalized T-cell clonal expansion were also seen in some nonresponding patients.

Regarding this clone: What antigen it recognizes has not been identified. No base quality information exists; no much larger clone differs at one position.

Genomic DNA was isolated from the sorted cells so that the TCRbeta CDR3 region could be sequenced. The immunoSEQ Assay was used to sequence the TCRbeta CDR3 regions. In TCRdb, the immuneACCESS table is reduced to in-frame sequences with V and J assigned. These tables do not hold every clone; where another copy was compared, an unresolved V gene accounts for under half, and the others remain unexplained. The sample table holds about 83,000 clones, of which about nine tenths were seen once. Together, the top ten hold roughly 0.42% of the sample. For CDR1 and CDR2, the germline V gene lists SGHAT and FQNNGV. The V end loses 0 bases and the J end loses 5 bases, and a stretch of 7 bases separates them. Measured from the cysteine to the phenylalanine, the CDR3 is 13 residues long. Just the 39-base CDR3 DNA is kept, in frame starting at base 1. The trial excluded patients who had a history of autoimmune disease or were on systemic immunosuppression. Peripheral blood for TCR sequencing was collected from all dose cohorts at baseline, on cycle 4 day 1, and on cycle 7 day 1. The samples were drawn from a first-in-human, open-label, multicenter phase I dose-escalation trial of ivuxolimab. Adults with locally advanced or metastatic head and neck squamous cell, hepatocellular, melanoma or renal cell carcinoma were enrolled in the trial. CD4+ and CD8+ T cells were sorted separately from peripheral blood before TCR sequencing.

The clonotype comes from an adult with an advanced solid tumor such as melanoma, head and neck, liver or kidney cancer. Recombination connected TRBV11-2 to TRBJ2-5, with the D segment identity uncertain. Sequences were derived from CD4+ or CD8+ T cells sorted from blood, sampled in a trial of the OX40 agonist ivuxolimab. The nucleotide sequence reads TGTGCCAGCAGCTTAGAACCTCGGGAGACCCAGTACTTC. Translated, it gives CASSLEPRETQYF.